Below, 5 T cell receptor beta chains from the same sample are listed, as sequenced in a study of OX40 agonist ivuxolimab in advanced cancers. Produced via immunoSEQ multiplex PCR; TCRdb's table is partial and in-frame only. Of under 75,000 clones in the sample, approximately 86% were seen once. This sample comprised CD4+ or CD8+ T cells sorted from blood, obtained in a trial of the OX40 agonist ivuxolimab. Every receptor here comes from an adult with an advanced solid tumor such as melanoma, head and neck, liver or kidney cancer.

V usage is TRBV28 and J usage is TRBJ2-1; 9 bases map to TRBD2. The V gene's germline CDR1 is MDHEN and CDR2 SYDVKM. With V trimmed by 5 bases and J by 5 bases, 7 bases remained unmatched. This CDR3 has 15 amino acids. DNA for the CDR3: TGTGCCAGCAGTCCTCTAGCGGGAAGCAACAATGAGCAGTTCTTC. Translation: CASSPLAGSNNEQFF.

The CDR3 DNA sequence: TGTGCCAGCAGTCGCCGACAGGGTGGAACTGAAGCTTTCTTT. Its protein is CASSRRQGGTEAFF. The rearrangement links TRBV6-1 to TRBJ1-1; 7 bases are shared with TRBD1. Germline loops: CDR1 MNHNS, CDR2 SASEGT. With V trimmed by 5 bases and J by 5 bases, 8 bases remained unmatched. This CDR3 is 14 amino acids long.

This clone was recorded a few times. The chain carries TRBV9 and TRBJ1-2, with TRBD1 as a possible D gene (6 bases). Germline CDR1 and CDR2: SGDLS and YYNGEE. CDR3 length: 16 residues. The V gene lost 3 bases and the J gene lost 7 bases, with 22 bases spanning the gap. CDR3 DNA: TGTGCCAGCAGCGCAAGCTACGGGGGGCGCCTAGGTGGCTACACCTTC. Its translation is CASSASYGGRLGGYTF.

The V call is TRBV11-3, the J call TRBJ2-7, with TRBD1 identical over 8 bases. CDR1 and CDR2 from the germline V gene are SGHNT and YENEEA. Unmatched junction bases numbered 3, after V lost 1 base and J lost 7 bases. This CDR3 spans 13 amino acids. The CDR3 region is CASSLVTGVEQYF. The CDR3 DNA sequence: TGTGCCAGCAGCTTAGTGACAGGGGTTGAGCAGTACTTC.

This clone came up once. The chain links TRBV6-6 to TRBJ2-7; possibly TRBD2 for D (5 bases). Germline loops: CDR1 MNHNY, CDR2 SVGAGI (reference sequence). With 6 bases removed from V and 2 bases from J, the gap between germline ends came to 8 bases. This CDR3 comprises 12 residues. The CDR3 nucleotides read TGTGCCAGCAGGCCGGGGACCTACGAGCAGTACTTC. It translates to CASRPGTYEQYF.